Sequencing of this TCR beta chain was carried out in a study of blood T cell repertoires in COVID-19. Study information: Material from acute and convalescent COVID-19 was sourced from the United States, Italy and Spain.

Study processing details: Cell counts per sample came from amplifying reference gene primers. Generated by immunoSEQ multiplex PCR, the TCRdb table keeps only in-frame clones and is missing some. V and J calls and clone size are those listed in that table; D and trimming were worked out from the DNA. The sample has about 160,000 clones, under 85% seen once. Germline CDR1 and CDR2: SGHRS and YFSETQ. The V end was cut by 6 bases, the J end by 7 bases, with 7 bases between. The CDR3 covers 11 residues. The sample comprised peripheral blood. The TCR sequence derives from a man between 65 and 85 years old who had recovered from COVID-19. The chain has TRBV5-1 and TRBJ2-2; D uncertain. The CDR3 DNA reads TGCGCCAGCACCACCAGCGGGGAGCTGTTTTTT. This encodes CASTTSGELFF.